A selection of T cell receptor beta chains follows, all from one sample in a study of CD8+ T cells in alopecia areata. Measured with immunoSEQ multiplex PCR; TCRdb has only the in-frame clones, and not every one. The table records 110,000 to 150,000 clones, about three fifths of them present only once. The sample consisted of CD8+ T cells sorted from blood. The receptors shown here come from a human donor in good health. The CDR3 runs from the conserved cysteine through the conserved F or W. D genes are given only for firm matches. The size of a clone is reported for some rows only, either as once, few or many, or as a class for expanded clones.

cdr3_aa cdr3_nt j_call clone_size v_call d_call
CASSPLRAELVNEQFF TGTGCCAGCAGCCCCTTGCGGGCTGAGTTGGTCAATGAGCAGTTCTTC TRBJ2-1 . TRBV7-9 .
CAWWDGYYGYTF TGTGCCTGGTGGGACGGATACTATGGCTACACCTTC TRBJ1-2 few TRBV30 .
CASTQTGDYGYTF TGTGCCAGCACCCAAACAGGGGACTATGGCTACACCTTC TRBJ1-2 . TRBV7-2 TRBD1
CASSPRGRPSHEQFF TGTGCCAGCAGCCCGAGGGGCAGGCCTTCGCATGAGCAGTTCTTC TRBJ2-1 . TRBV7-8 .
CALNGQGALGYTF TGTGCCCTAAACGGACAGGGGGCTCTAGGCTACACCTTC TRBJ1-2 . TRBV2 TRBD1
CASSIGLANEQFF TGTGCCAGTAGTATAGGACTAGCCAATGAGCAGTTCTTC TRBJ2-1 few TRBV19 TRBD2
CASSLGLLDEQYF TGTGCCAGCAGTTTGGGACTTCTCGACGAGCAGTACTTC TRBJ2-7 . TRBV27 .
CSVEVGTVYNEQFF TGCAGCGTTGAAGTCGGGACAGTATACAATGAGCAGTTCTTC TRBJ2-1 . TRBV29-1 TRBD1
CASSAEGTGSYEQYF TGTGCCAGCAGCGCGGAGGGAACGGGCTCCTACGAGCAGTACTTC TRBJ2-7 . TRBV9 .
CASNTGTYNTGELFF TGTGCCAGCAACACAGGGACGTATAACACCGGGGAGCTGTTTTTT TRBJ2-2 . TRBV11-2 .
CASATSGYYEQYF TGTGCCAGCGCTACTAGCGGTTACTACGAGCAGTACTTC TRBJ2-7 . TRBV7-8 TRBD2
CATSGGYYEQYF TGTGCCACCTCGGGAGGCTACTACGAGCAGTACTTC TRBJ2-7 . TRBV6-1 TRBD2
CATLTSGGNNEQFF TGTGCCACCCTGACCTCGGGGGGGAACAATGAGCAGTTCTTC TRBJ2-1 . TRBV27 TRBD2
CASSPRDLPRYEQYF TGTGCCAGCTCGCCCCGGGACCTTCCCCGCTACGAGCAGTACTTC TRBJ2-7 . TRBV18 .
CASSSEPAPYEQYF TGTGCCAGCAGCTCGGAACCCGCGCCCTACGAGCAGTACTTC TRBJ2-7 few TRBV7-9 .
CASSQDRGSYEQYF TGCGCCAGCAGCCAAGATAGGGGGAGCTACGAGCAGTACTTC TRBJ2-7 once TRBV4-1 .
CASSHPSSGSSGELFF TGTGCCAGCAGCCACCCGTCAAGCGGGAGTTCCGGGGAGCTGTTTTTT TRBJ2-2 . TRBV9 TRBD2
CASSARDRLVQGTQYF TGTGCCAGCAGCGCCCGGGACAGGCTCGTTCAGGGGACCCAGTACTTC TRBJ2-5 . TRBV9 TRBD1
CASSYSSRGETQYF TGTGCCAGCAGTTATTCTTCGAGGGGAGAGACCCAGTACTTC TRBJ2-5 . TRBV6-5 .
CASRPPRGWGIYQPQHF TGTGCCAGCAGACCCCCGAGAGGGTGGGGGATATATCAGCCCCAGCATTTT TRBJ1-5 . TRBV28 .
CASRQEGVQETQYF TGTGCCAGCAGACAGGAGGGGGTTCAAGAGACCCAGTACTTC TRBJ2-5 . TRBV7-9 .
CSGRAGDGELFF TGCAGCGGCCGGGCGGGAGACGGGGAGCTGTTTTTT TRBJ2-2 once TRBV29-1 TRBD2
CASSLNLVSEKLFF TGTGCCAGCAGTCTCAACCTAGTCAGTGAAAAACTGTTTTTT TRBJ1-4 . TRBV27 .
CASSPRVRSNGYTF TGTGCCAGCAGTCCCCGGGTCAGGTCAAATGGCTACACCTTC TRBJ1-2 . TRBV6-5 .
CASTSGSRTQYF TGCGCCAGCACTAGCGGGAGTCGGACCCAGTACTTC TRBJ2-5 few TRBV5-1 TRBD2
CASSVSSSAPSSDQETQYF TGTGCCAGCAGCGTATCTAGCTCGGCCCCATCTAGCGATCAAGAGACCCAGTACTTC TRBJ2-5 . TRBV9 .
CASTGRGPEAFF TGTGCCAGCACGGGCAGGGGACCTGAAGCTTTCTTT TRBJ1-1 few TRBV2 .
CAIRAGKPYEQYF TGTGCCATCAGAGCGGGAAAACCCTACGAGCAGTACTTC TRBJ2-7 . TRBV10-3 TRBD2
CAWSLSSYEQYF TGTGCCTGGAGTCTCAGCTCCTACGAGCAGTACTTC TRBJ2-7 . TRBV30 .
CASSEGEDLRTQYF TGCGCCAGCAGCGAGGGAGAAGATCTCCGGACCCAGTACTTC TRBJ2-5 . TRBV5-1 .
CSVPSGRTPGQFF TGCAGCGTACCGTCGGGGCGGACTCCTGGGCAGTTCTTC TRBJ2-1 few TRBV29-1 .
CSVELISSYNEQFF TGCAGCGTTGAGCTCATTAGCTCCTACAATGAGCAGTTCTTC TRBJ2-1 . TRBV29-1 .
CASGIYEQYF TGTGCCAGCGGTATCTACGAGCAGTACTTC TRBJ2-7 once TRBV2 .
CASSARQHGQETQYF TGTGCCAGCAGTGCCCGACAGCATGGGCAAGAGACCCAGTACTTC TRBJ2-5 few TRBV2 .
CSAWTSRGANTEAFF TGCAGCGCTTGGACGAGCAGGGGGGCGAACACTGAAGCTTTCTTT TRBJ1-1 once TRBV29-1 TRBD1
CASSPSGTGNTIYF TGTGCCAGCAGTCCATCGGGGACTGGAAACACCATATATTTT TRBJ1-3 few TRBV6-6 .
CASSFLQGAEQYF TGTGCCAGCAGTTTCTTACAGGGGGCCGAGCAGTACTTC TRBJ2-7 . TRBV27 TRBD1
CSVARDRGGYTF TGCAGCGTCGCCAGGGACAGGGGAGGCTACACCTTC TRBJ1-2 . TRBV29-1 TRBD1
CASSLGGQSQPQHF TGTGCCAGCAGCTTAGGAGGACAAAGTCAGCCCCAGCATTTT TRBJ1-5 . TRBV7-9 .
CASSFWGSWGDTQYF TGTGCCAGCAGCTTCTGGGGGAGCTGGGGCGATACGCAGTATTTT TRBJ2-3 . TRBV11-2 .
CASSLGTGFNEQFF TGCGCCAGCAGCTTGGGGACAGGGTTCAATGAGCAGTTCTTC TRBJ2-1 . TRBV5-1 TRBD1
CASSLKDGMETQYF TGTGCCAGCAGCCTCAAGGACGGGATGGAGACCCAGTACTTC TRBJ2-5 . TRBV5-6 .
CASSHDSTEAFF TGTGCCAGCAGTCATGACTCCACTGAAGCTTTCTTT TRBJ1-1 . TRBV27 .
CASSGPYEQYF TGTGCCAGCAGTGGCCCCTACGAGCAGTACTTC TRBJ2-7 few TRBV25-1 .
CATKDVSDQETQYF TGTGCCACCAAGGACGTCAGTGACCAAGAGACCCAGTACTTC TRBJ2-5 . TRBV6-1 .
CSVGTAGGDTQYF TGCAGCGTTGGTACGGCGGGAGGGGATACGCAGTATTTT TRBJ2-3 . TRBV29-1 TRBD2
CASSPFGGASTDTQYF TGTGCCAGCAGCCCCTTTGGAGGGGCCAGCACAGATACGCAGTATTTT TRBJ2-3 . TRBV13 .
CASSLGEYTDTQYF TGTGCCAGCAGCTTGGGGGAATACACAGATACGCAGTATTTT TRBJ2-3 few TRBV7-9 .
CASSSPGASNGYTF TGTGCCAGCAGTTCCCCGGGGGCATCAAACGGCTACACCTTC TRBJ1-2 . TRBV6-5 .
CASSLASGQLSYEQYF TGTGCCAGCAGCTTAGCGTCGGGACAGCTATCCTACGAGCAGTACTTC TRBJ2-7 . TRBV7-9 TRBD1
CSAGGAGELFF TGCAGTGCTGGGGGGGCCGGGGAGCTGTTTTTT TRBJ2-2 . TRBV20-1 TRBD2
CASSRVGESTGELFF TGTGCCAGCAGCCGAGTGGGCGAGAGCACCGGGGAGCTGTTTTTT TRBJ2-2 . TRBV4-2 .
CASSWGDGSYNEQFF TGTGCCAGCAGTTGGGGGGACGGCTCCTACAATGAGCAGTTCTTC TRBJ2-1 few TRBV27 .
CASSIPGTYEQYF TGTGCCAGTAGTATCCCAGGAACCTACGAGCAGTACTTC TRBJ2-7 . TRBV19 .
CASSVGGTRNNEQFF TGTGCCAGCAGCGTAGGCGGGACTCGAAACAATGAGCAGTTCTTC TRBJ2-1 . TRBV9 .
CSVTWGTEAFF TGCAGCGTTACCTGGGGGACTGAAGCTTTCTTT TRBJ1-1 . TRBV29-1 .
CASSRPHTGELFF TGCGCCAGCAGCCGCCCGCACACCGGGGAGCTGTTTTTT TRBJ2-2 . TRBV4-1 .
CAAARGQQETQYF TGTGCCGCCGCCCGGGGGCAGCAAGAGACCCAGTACTTC TRBJ2-5 . TRBV27 .
CASSLSTKAVTDTQYF TGTGCCAGCAGCTTAAGTACAAAGGCGGTCACAGATACGCAGTATTTT TRBJ2-3 . TRBV13 .
CASSGSSGSQETQYF TGTGCCAGCAGTGGCTCCTCCGGGAGCCAAGAGACCCAGTACTTC TRBJ2-5 . TRBV27 .